The 32 T cell receptor beta chains reported below all come from one sample, sequenced in a study of blood T cell repertoires in COVID-19. Clones were sequenced by immunoSEQ multiplex PCR, and TCRdb holds only the in-frame ones, with some missing. The profile shows about 140,000 clones, around 86% of them singletons. Sequencing used PBMCs or T cells enriched from blood (not recorded which). These receptors were obtained from a man in his 60s who had recovered from COVID-19.

This chain connects TRBV4-2 to TRBJ2-1; TRBD2 matches 8 bases. The CDR3 has 15 residues. The germline gives CDR1 LGHNA, CDR2 YNFKEQ. The J segment lost 8 bases and the V segment lost 0 bases, leaving 6 bases of the junction unmatched. CDR3 region: CASSQDGGAQYEQFF. CDR3 bases: TGTGCCAGCAGCCAAGACGGGGGGGCCCAATATGAGCAGTTCTTC.

The table lists this clone with a count of one. This sequence joins TRBV7-9 and TRBJ1-2; D possibly corresponds to TRBD1 (5 bases). The CDR3 consists of 14 residues. Germline V CDR1 and CDR2: SEHNR, FQNEAQ (reference sequence). Trimming took 1 base from V and 2 from J, leaving 8 bases between them. Here the CDR3 reads CASSLEQANYGYTF. In nucleotides, the CDR3 is TGTGCCAGCAGCTTAGAACAGGCGAACTATGGCTACACCTTC. Full variable domain (remainder filled in from reference TRBV7-9 and TRBJ1-2): DTGVSQNPRHKITKRGQNVTFRCDPISEHNRLYWYRQTLGQGPEFLTYFQNEAQLEKSRLLSDRFSAERPKGSFSTLEIQRTEQGDSAMYLCASSLEQANYGYTFGSGTRLTVV.

This rearrangement joins TRBV29-1 to TRBJ1-1; unclear D gene. Between the trimmed V and J ends, which lost 3 bases and 1 base, there was a span of 3 bases. This CDR3 spans 11 amino acids. Germline CDR1 SQVTM, CDR2 ANQGSEA. CDR3 nucleotides: TGCAGCGTTGACAAGAACACTGAAGCTTTCTTT. Amino acids: CSVDKNTEAFF. The full variable domain, with the rest looked up from reference TRBV29-1 and TRBJ1-1, is SAVISQKPSRDICQRGTSLTIQCQVDSQVTMMFWYRQQPGQSLTLIATANQGSEATYESGFVIDKFPISRPNLTFSTLTVSNMSPEDSSIYLCSVDKNTEAFFGQGTRLTVV.

The chain carries TRBV7-8 and TRBJ1-5, with 12 bases lining up with TRBD1. The CDR3 extends over 16 amino acids. J gave up 7 bases and V 2 bases, and 6 bases lay outside the gene matches. Germline V gene data show CDR1 as SGHVS and CDR2 as FQNEAQ. In nucleotides, the CDR3 is TGTGCCAGCAGCTTATGGGGGACAGGGGGCGGGCAGCCCCAGCATTTT. It is translated as CASSLWGTGGGQPQHF.

The rearrangement joins TRBV28 to TRBJ1-5; D is unresolved. Germline loops: CDR1 MDHEN, CDR2 SYDVKM. V dropped 6 bases and J dropped 7 bases, with 19 bases sitting between them. The CDR3 is made up of 15 amino acids. CDR3 nucleotides: TGTGCCAGCAGGCCATTGCGGGCCCCTGACCAGCCCCAGCATTTT. Translated: CASRPLRAPDQPQHF.

This sequence joins TRBV28 and TRBJ1-2; D remains ambiguous. This CDR3 comprises 13 residues. Looked up from germline, CDR1 is MDHEN and CDR2 is SYDVKM. Trimming stripped 3 bases from V and 1 base from J, with 6 bases between. CDR3 nucleotides: TGTGCCAGCAGTTTCCCCCGTAACTATGGCTACACCTTC. Translating it yields CASSFPRNYGYTF.

The chain combines TRBV5-4 with TRBJ1-3; 7 bases match TRBD1. J lost 4 bases, V lost 4 bases, and 8 bases had no gene match. The CDR3 is 15 residues long. Germline V gives CDR1 SGHNT, CDR2 YYREEE (reference sequence). For the CDR3, the DNA is TGTGCCAGCAGCCACAATGACAGGGCCGGAAACACCATATATTTT. It codes for CASSHNDRAGNTIYF.

The chain uses TRBV27 and TRBJ2-7; 9 nucleotides line up with TRBD1. Trimming cost V 2 bases and J 6 bases; bases outside gene matches: 11. Germline CDR1 MNHEY, CDR2 SMNVEV (reference sequence). The CDR3 has 16 residues. Here the CDR3 DNA reads TGTGCCAGCAGTTTACTACTCGGGACAGGGATTCGCGAGCAGTACTTC. It yields the protein CASSLLLGTGIREQYF.

V usage is TRBV7-9 and J usage is TRBJ1-1; D gene unclear. V was clipped by 5 bases and J by 2 bases, with 12 bases between them. Germline lookup yields CDR1 SEHNR and CDR2 FQNEAQ (reference sequence). The CDR3 is 14 residues long. In DNA, the CDR3 is TGTGCCAGCAGCATCCGGGGAACAAACACTGAAGCTTTCTTT. Translation gives CASSIRGTNTEAFF.

V and J are TRBV28 and TRBJ2-2, with 7 nucleotides matching TRBD2. The CDR3 is made up of 15 amino acids. Per the germline V gene, CDR1 is MDHEN and CDR2 is SYDVKM. With 7 bases clipped from V and 9 bases from J, the junction kept 14 bases outside the gene matches. In DNA, the CDR3 is TGTGCCAGCAACCGGGGGAGGGGCCGGAGCCGGGAGCTGTTTTTT. Its translation: CASNRGRGRSRELFF.

This chain joins TRBV27 and TRBJ1-6; the match to TRBD1 covers 8 bases. There are 14 residues in the CDR3. The V gene's germline CDR1 is MNHEY and CDR2 SMNVEV (reference sequence). The V gene end was trimmed by 4 bases and the J gene end by 8 bases; junction bases not matched to a gene: 4. CDR3 in amino acids: CASSWDRNYSPLHF. The CDR3 DNA is TGTGCCAGCAGTTGGGACAGGAATTATTCACCCCTCCACTTT.

The chain is built from TRBV28 and TRBJ2-7; 7 bases are shared with TRBD1. This CDR3 comprises 13 residues. Looked up from germline, CDR1 is MDHEN and CDR2 is SYDVKM. Unmatched junction bases numbered 6, after V lost 7 bases and J lost 3 bases. CDR3 sequence (DNA): TGTGCCAGCATTCGGACAGGCCACTACGAGCAGTACTTC. Amino acid sequence: CASIRTGHYEQYF.

The V call is TRBV5-1, the J call TRBJ2-5; tentative D call: TRBD2 (5 bases). From germline, CDR1 is SGHRS and CDR2 YFSETQ. The V and J ends lost 0 bases and 4 bases respectively, with 16 bases between them. CDR3 size: 16 residues. DNA of the CDR3: TGCGCCAGCAGCTTGGGAGGAGGATCGATAGCAGAGACCCAGTACTTC. Residues: CASSLGGGSIAETQYF.

V is TRBV11-2 and J is TRBJ1-1; a weak D match, TRBD1 (6 bases). The CDR3 covers 12 residues. The V end was cut by 5 bases, the J end by 7 bases, with 11 bases between. Germline assignment: CDR1 SGHAT and CDR2 FQNNGV. The CDR3: CASSRQGIEAFF. CDR3 sequence (DNA): TGTGCCAGCAGCCGCCAGGGGATTGAAGCTTTCTTT.

J is TRBJ1-5 and V is TRBV7-6; weak D call: TRBD1 (5 bases). This CDR3 region has 14 residues. V gave up 1 base and J gave up 5 bases, with 9 bases separating them. Germline V CDR1 and CDR2: SGHVS, FNYEAQ. The CDR3 region is CASSLGGVYQPQHF. CDR3 nucleotides: TGTGCCAGCAGCTTAGGGGGGGTTTATCAGCCCCAGCATTTT.

DNA of the CDR3: TGCAGCGTTGGGGCGGGGGGCCTCTACGAGCAGTACTTC. It yields the protein CSVGAGGLYEQYF. V usage is TRBV29-1 and J usage is TRBJ2-7; 8 positions match TRBD2. V was pared by 4 bases and J by 3 bases, with 5 bases of the junction left unmatched. The CDR3 is 13 residues long. Germline lookup yields CDR1 SQVTM and CDR2 ANQGSEA.

This clone has more than one count but fewer than ten. Here the CDR3 DNA reads TGTGCCACCAGCACAGGGACTAGCGAGAACTACGAGCAGTACTTC. Its protein product is CATSTGTSENYEQYF. The chain combines TRBV15 with TRBJ2-7; TRBD2 agrees at 10 bases. Germline-derived CDR1 and CDR2 are LNHNV and YYDKDF (reference sequence). Trimming cost V 4 bases and J 3 bases; bases outside gene matches: 6. CDR3 length equals 15 residues.

The CDR3 protein is CASSEWLWRNQPQHF. The CDR3 coding sequence is TGCGCCAGCAGTGAATGGCTCTGGCGGAACCAGCCCCAGCATTTT. The chain recombines TRBV10-1 with TRBJ1-5; D unclear. CDR1 is WNHNN and CDR2 is SYGVQD in the germline V gene (reference sequence). The CDR3 runs 15 residues. Deletions cut 3 bases from V and 7 bases from J, with 16 bases between.

This clone has a handful of counts. The V gene is TRBV10-1, the J gene TRBJ2-5; 7 positions agree with TRBD1. Germline V gives CDR1 WNHNN, CDR2 SYGVQD (reference sequence). V shed 6 bases and J 4 bases; nucleotides not matched to a gene: 8. CDR3 length: 14 amino acids. CDR3 protein: CASSQGTARETQYF. In nucleotides, the CDR3 is TGCGCCAGCAGCCAAGGGACAGCTAGAGAGACCCAGTACTTC.

The chain carries TRBV28 and TRBJ1-3; 8 positions match TRBD1. Germline-derived CDR1 and CDR2 are MDHEN and SYDVKM. The CDR3 totals 17 residues. The V segment lost 3 bases and the J segment 1 base; nucleotides outside the gene matches: 8. The CDR3 loop reads CASSFFDRGPSGNTIYF. For the CDR3, the DNA is TGTGCCAGCAGTTTTTTCGACAGGGGTCCATCTGGAAACACCATATATTTT.

The DNA for the CDR3 is TGCGCCAGCAGCTTGGTAGGGGCTGGCAATCAGCCCCAGCATTTT. Amino acid sequence: CASSLVGAGNQPQHF. V and J are TRBV5-1 and TRBJ1-5; D possibly corresponds to TRBD1 (5 bases). The CDR3 runs to 15 residues. The germline gives CDR1 SGHRS, CDR2 YFSETQ. Deletions cut 0 bases from V and 2 bases from J, with 9 bases between.

This clone appeared a few times. The V and J genes are TRBV4-2 and TRBJ2-7, with TRBD2 identical over 7 bases. After removal of 4 bases from V and 5 bases from J, the junction contained 8 bases not matched to a gene. The CDR3 runs to 14 residues. CDR1 is LGHNA, CDR2 YNFKEQ, per germline. DNA for the CDR3: TGTGCCAGCAGCCCGGGGGGAGTAAACGACGAGCAGTACTTC. It encodes CASSPGGVNDEQYF.

This chain uses TRBV9 with TRBJ1-1, with D possibly TRBD1 on 5 matching bases. The CDR3 extends over 14 amino acids. Germline CDR1 and CDR2: SGDLS and YYNGEE. Trimming took off 4 bases at V and 0 bases at J, with 10 bases between the two ends. CDR3 coding DNA: TGTGCCAGCAGCTCCAAGGGGCTGAACACTGAAGCTTTCTTT. Its protein product is CASSSKGLNTEAFF.

The V and J genes are TRBV29-1 and TRBJ1-1; D perhaps matches TRBD1 (5 bases). Trimming removed 3 bases at V and 11 bases at J, with 19 bases between. CDR3 size: 13 residues. CDR1 is SQVTM, CDR2 ANQGSEA, per germline. The CDR3 sequence is CSVEFLRGLGAFF. Written as DNA, the CDR3 is TGCAGCGTTGAGTTTTTACGGGGACTAGGTGCTTTCTTT.

The chain has TRBV5-1 and TRBJ2-5, with 7 bases that match TRBD2. CDR3 size: 15 residues. Per germline, CDR1 SGHRS and CDR2 YFSETQ. The V segment lost 0 bases and the J segment 3 bases; nucleotides outside the gene matches: 5. The CDR3 sequence is CASSLAPGLKETQYF. DNA for the CDR3: TGCGCCAGCAGCTTGGCCCCGGGACTAAAAGAGACCCAGTACTTC. Using reference TRBV5-1 and TRBJ2-5 for the parts outside the CDR3, the full variable domain is KAGVTQTPRYLIKTRGQQVTLSCSPISGHRSVSWYQQTPGQGLQFLFEYFSETQRNKGNFPGRFSGRQFSNSRSEMNVSTLELGDSALYLCASSLAPGLKETQYFGPGTRLLVL.

The chain recombines TRBV6-5 with TRBJ2-3; a possible D gene is TRBD2 (5 bases). Germline CDR1 and CDR2: MNHEY and SVGAGI. Trimming took 7 bases from V and 3 from J, leaving 11 bases between them. The CDR3 is 13 residues long. CDR3 bases: TGTGCCAGCAAGGACCGGGGAACAGATACGCAGTATTTT. The encoded protein is CASKDRGTDTQYF.

The chain uses TRBV5-5 and TRBJ2-7, with 13 bases fitting TRBD2. Trimming cost V 4 bases and J 6 bases; bases outside gene matches: 4. Per germline, CDR1 SGHKS and CDR2 YYEKEE (reference sequence). The CDR3 consists of 14 residues. CDR3: CASSRRLAGGEQYF. The CDR3 nucleotides read TGTGCCAGCAGCCGACGACTAGCGGGAGGCGAGCAGTACTTC.

V is TRBV7-8 and J is TRBJ1-5; TRBD1 agrees at 8 bases. V was pared by 5 bases and J by 8 bases, with 8 bases of the junction left unmatched. CDR3 size: 14 residues. Per germline, CDR1 SGHVS and CDR2 FQNEAQ. The CDR3 region has the DNA TGTGCCAGCAGCCGAGGACAGGGCAGGGAGCCCCAGCATTTT. Translation gives CASSRGQGREPQHF.

The rearrangement joins TRBV24-1 to TRBJ2-3, with 10 bases that match TRBD1. The CDR3 is 16 amino acids. The germline CDR1 and CDR2 sequences are KGHDR and SFDVKD. The ends lost 2 bases at V and 3 bases at J; junction bases unmatched: 4. The CDR3 DNA reads as TGTGCCACCAGTGATTCACCGGGACAGGGGACAGATACGCAGTATTTT. The encoded protein is CATSDSPGQGTDTQYF.

The chain combines TRBV29-1 with TRBJ2-7; a possible D gene is TRBD2 (5 bases). Trimming pared 4 bases from V and 0 bases from J, leaving 10 bases between. This CDR3 region has 13 residues. Germline V gene sequence: CDR1 SQVTM, CDR2 ANQGSEA. The CDR3 sequence is CSVVPGNSYEQYF. The DNA for the CDR3 is TGCAGCGTTGTCCCGGGGAACTCCTACGAGCAGTACTTC.

V and J are TRBV9 and TRBJ1-2, with a weak D call TRBD1 (5 bases). Germline CDR1 and CDR2: SGDLS and YYNGEE. The CDR3 runs to 14 residues. V lost 3 bases to trimming and J lost 5 bases, with 14 bases between them. DNA for the CDR3: TGTGCCAGCAGCGCCCCGGGGGGGAAGTATGGCTACACCTTC. Amino acids: CASSAPGGKYGYTF. Supplemented by reference TRBV9 and TRBJ1-2, the full variable domain reads DSGVTQTPKHLITATGQRVTLRCSPRSGDLSVYWYQQSLDQGLQFLIQYYNGEERAKGNILERFSAQQFPDLHSELNLSSLELGDSALYFCASSAPGGKYGYTFGSGTRLTVV.

This sequence joins TRBV28 and TRBJ2-7, with TRBD1 as a possible D gene (5 bases). V was shortened by 6 bases and J by 0 bases, with 18 bases between the two germline ends. Germline CDR1 and CDR2: MDHEN and SYDVKM. CDR3 length: 16 residues. Here the CDR3 reads CASSPLGAGVSYEQYF. The CDR3 DNA is TGTGCCAGCAGCCCACTTGGGGCTGGGGTCTCCTACGAGCAGTACTTC. Full variable domain (rest looked up from reference TRBV28 and TRBJ2-7): DVKVTQSSRYLVKRTGEKVFLECVQDMDHENMFWYRQDPGLGLRLIYFSYDVKMKEKGDIPEGYSVSREKKERFSLILESASTNQTSMYLCASSPLGAGVSYEQYFGPGTRLTVT.